The subject of this entry is one T cell receptor beta chain. What it recognizes is unknown. Sequencing was performed with immunoSEQ multiplex PCR; in TCRdb, only in-frame clones are kept and a portion is missing. The sample includes more than 65,000 clones, 80% of them seen just once. CDR1 LNHDA and CDR2 SQIVND come from the germline V gene (reference sequence). The CDR3 has 16 residues. Losses at the gene ends were 6 bases for V and 0 bases for J; bases not matched to a gene: 9. The sample originates from a study of T cell clones after liver transplantation. Across the whole study: Immunosuppression withdrawal was tried within 2 years after liver transplantation in this trial. Samples came pre-transplant, pre-randomization before withdrawal, and post-randomization after withdrawal ended.

Study results and caveats: Migration into the graft, not deletion, may explain lost graft donor-reactive T cells. In 5 of 8 subjects, circulating graft-donor-reactive CD4 TCRbeta sequences fell significantly after transplant.

The rearrangement uses TRBV19 and TRBJ1-1; 8 bases map to TRBD1. The TCR was taken from a human patient who received a liver transplant. Some T cells may trace back to the graft donor. The sequencing used CD4+ T cells from blood, collected 12 months after liver transplant. CDR3 in DNA: TGTGCCAGTAGAGAAAGGGACAGGCGAATGAACACTGAAGCTTTCTTT. Its translation: CASRERDRRMNTEAFF. The variable domain in full, with the rest retrieved from reference TRBV19 and TRBJ1-1, is DGGITQSPKYLFRKEGQNVTLSCEQNLNHDAMYWYRQDPGQGLRLIYYSQIVNDFQKGDIAEGYSVSREKKESFPLTVTSAQKNPTAFYLCASRERDRRMNTEAFFGQGTRLTVV.